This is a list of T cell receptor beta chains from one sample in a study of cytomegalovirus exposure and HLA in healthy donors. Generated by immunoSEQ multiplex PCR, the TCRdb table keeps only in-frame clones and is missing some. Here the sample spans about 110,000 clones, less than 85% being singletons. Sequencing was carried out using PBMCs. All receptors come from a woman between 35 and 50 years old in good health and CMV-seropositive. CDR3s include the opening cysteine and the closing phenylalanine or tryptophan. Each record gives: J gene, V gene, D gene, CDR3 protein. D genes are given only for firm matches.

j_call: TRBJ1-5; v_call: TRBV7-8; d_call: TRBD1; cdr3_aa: CASSSRADRGPTNQPQHF
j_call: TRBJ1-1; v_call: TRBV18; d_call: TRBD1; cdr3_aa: CASSPTPQGTEAFF
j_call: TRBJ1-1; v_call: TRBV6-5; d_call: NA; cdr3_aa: CASSTVTEAFF
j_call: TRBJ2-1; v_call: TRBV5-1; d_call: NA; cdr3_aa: CASSLGRINEQFF
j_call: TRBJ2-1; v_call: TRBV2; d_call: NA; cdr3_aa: CASSTGTLGANEQFF
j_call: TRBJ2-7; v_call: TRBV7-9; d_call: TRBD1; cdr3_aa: CASSLGTGMEQQYF
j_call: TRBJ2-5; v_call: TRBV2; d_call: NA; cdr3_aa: CASSVGRAQETQYF
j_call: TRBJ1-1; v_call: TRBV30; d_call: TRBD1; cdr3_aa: CAWADRARNTEAFF
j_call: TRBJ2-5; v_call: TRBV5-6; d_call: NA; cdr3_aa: CASSLPGAGEETQYF
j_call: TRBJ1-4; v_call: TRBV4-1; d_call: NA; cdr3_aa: CASSPIGIANEKLFF
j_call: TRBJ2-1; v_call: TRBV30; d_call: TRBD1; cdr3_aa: CAWSVRGQVPHVAYNEQFF
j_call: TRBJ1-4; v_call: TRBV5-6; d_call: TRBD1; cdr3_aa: CASSPGQGDEKLFF
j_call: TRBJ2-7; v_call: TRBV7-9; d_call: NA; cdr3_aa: CASSLVSGDYEQYF
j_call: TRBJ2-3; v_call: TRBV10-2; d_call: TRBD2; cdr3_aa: CASSERGGSPDTQYF
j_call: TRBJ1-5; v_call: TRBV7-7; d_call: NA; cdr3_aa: CASSLDWRGGGSDNQPQHF
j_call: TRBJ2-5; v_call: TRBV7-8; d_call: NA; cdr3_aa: CASSLFPGAQYF
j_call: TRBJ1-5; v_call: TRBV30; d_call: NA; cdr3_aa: CAWSPNNSNQPQHF
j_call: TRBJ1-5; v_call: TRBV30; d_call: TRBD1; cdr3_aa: CAWSLGQAQHF
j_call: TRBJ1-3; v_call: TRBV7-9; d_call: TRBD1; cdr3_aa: CASSLGTGSGNTIYF
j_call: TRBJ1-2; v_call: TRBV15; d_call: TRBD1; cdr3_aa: CATSRDQGRGDYGYTF
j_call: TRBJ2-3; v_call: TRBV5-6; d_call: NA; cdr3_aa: CASSHLRVLDTQYF
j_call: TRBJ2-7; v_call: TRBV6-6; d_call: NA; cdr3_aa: CASTHQGYEQYF
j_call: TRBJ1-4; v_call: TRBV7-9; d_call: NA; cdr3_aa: CASSPTPGGEKLFF
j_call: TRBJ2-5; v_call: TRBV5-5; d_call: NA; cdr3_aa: CASSSQVETQYF
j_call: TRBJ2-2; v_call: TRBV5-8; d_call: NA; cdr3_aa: CASSLWRGTDTGELFF
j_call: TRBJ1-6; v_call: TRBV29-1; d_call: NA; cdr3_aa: CSVDQPLHF
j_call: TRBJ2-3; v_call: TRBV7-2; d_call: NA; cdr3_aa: CASSLAARSTDTQYF
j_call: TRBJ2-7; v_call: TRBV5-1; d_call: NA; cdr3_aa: CASSLGGGDEQYF
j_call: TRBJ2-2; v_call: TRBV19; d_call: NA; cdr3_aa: CASSSRTVTYTGELFF
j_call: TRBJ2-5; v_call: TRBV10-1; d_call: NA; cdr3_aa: CASSDDGSQTQYF
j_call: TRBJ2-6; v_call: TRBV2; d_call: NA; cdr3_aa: CASREALIGANVLTF
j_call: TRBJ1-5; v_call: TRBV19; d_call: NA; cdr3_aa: CASNKGLLSNQPQHF
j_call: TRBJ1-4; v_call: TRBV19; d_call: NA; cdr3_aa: CASSGGATNEKLFF
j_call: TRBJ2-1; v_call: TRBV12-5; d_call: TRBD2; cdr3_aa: CASGFSLLAGSSYNEQFF
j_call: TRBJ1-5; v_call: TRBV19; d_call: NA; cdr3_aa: CASSIDFRQNSNQPQHF
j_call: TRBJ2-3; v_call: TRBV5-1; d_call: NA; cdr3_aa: CASSRLQGETDTQYF
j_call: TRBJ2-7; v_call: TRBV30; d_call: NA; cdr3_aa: CAWSTGSYEQYF
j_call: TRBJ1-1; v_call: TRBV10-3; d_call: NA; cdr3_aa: CATRRSEGGTEAFF
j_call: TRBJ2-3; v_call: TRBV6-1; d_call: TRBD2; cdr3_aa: CASSEGTSGGADTQYF
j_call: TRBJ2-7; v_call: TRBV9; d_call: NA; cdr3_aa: CASSVGTEGYEQYF
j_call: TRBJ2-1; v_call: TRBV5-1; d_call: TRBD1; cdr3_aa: CASSLDGDRPYNEQFF
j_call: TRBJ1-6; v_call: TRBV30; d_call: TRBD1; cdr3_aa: CAWSPLGRGSSSPLHF
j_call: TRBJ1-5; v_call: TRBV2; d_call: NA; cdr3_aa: CASSEFGVGQPQHF
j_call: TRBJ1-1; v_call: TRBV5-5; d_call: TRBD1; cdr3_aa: CASSPGTGETEAFF
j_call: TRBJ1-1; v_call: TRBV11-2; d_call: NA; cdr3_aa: CASSASPGTEAFF
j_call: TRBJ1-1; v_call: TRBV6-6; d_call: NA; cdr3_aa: CASSTHTNTEAFF
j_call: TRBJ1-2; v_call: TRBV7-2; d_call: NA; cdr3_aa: CASSLGAGNGYTF
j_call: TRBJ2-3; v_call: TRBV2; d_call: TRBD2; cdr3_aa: CASSSAGGPWDTQYF
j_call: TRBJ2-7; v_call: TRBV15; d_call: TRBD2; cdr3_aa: CATSRDRRGGLHNEQYF
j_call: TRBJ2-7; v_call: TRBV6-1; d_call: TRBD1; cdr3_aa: CASSAGQGATADEQYF
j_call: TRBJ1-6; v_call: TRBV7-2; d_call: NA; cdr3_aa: CASSFVTGNNSPLHF
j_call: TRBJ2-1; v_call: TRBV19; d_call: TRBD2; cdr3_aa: CASSPSLAGAYNEQFF
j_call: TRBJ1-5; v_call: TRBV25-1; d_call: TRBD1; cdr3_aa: CASSQGGLNQPQHF
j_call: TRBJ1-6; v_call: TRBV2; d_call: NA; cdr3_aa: CASSEVGVRVNSPLHF
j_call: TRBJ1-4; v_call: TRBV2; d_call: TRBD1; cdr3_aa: CASRGGQGRVLNEKLFF
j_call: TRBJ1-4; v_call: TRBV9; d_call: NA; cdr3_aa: CASSVGPGVGEKLFF
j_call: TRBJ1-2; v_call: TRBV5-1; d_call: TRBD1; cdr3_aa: CASSGGTEEGYGYTF